This T cell receptor (beta chain) was captured by sequencing in a study of shared clonotypes between healthy human individuals. Method: immunoSEQ multiplex PCR; TCRdb's copy keeps in-frame clones and lacks some. The sample yields 2 million to 2.5 million clones, around 95% seen once. Concerning this clone itself: Its antigen is not identified.

The CDR3 totals 17 residues. V shed 0 bases and J 4 bases; nucleotides not matched to a gene: 9. Germline CDR1 and CDR2: SGHRS and YFSETQ. General observations from the study: Larger estimated richness was generally seen in naive subsets than in memory subsets.

The sequence derives from a man between 18 and 29 years old in good health. Material for sequencing was naive CD4+ T cells sorted from blood. Noted subset: CD45RA+ positively selected. The chain recombines TRBV5-1 with TRBJ2-1, with 8 bases matching TRBD2. The CDR3 here is CASSLGVLADLYNEQFF. For the CDR3, the DNA is TGCGCCAGCAGCTTGGGTGTACTAGCGGACCTTTACAATGAGCAGTTCTTC.